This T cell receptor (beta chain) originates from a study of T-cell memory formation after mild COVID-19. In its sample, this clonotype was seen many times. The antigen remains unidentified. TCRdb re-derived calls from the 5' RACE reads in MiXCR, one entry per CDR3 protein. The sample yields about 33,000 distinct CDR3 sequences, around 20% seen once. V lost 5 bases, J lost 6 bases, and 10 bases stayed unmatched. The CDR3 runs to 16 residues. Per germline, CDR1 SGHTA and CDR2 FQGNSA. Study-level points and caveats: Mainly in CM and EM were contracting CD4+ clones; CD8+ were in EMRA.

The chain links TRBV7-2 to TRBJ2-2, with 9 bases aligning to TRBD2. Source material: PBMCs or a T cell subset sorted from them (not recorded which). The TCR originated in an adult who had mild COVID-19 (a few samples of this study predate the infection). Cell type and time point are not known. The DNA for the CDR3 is TGTGCCAGCAGCCGACGGGGTAGCGGGAGTTCCGGGGAGCTGTTTTTT. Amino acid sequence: CASSRRGSGSSGELFF.